A selection of T cell receptor beta chains follows, all from one sample in a study of CD8 T cells in Susac syndrome. Using its own MiXCR run on the immunoSEQ multiplex PCR reads, TCRdb lists one record per CDR3 protein. Of 2,000 to 2,500 distinct CDR3 sequences listed, roughly 65% are singletons. Material for sequencing was CD8+ TEMRA cells from PBMCs. These receptors all come from a human donor with Susac syndrome. The CDR3 runs from the conserved cysteine through the conserved F or W. D genes are given only for firm matches. For some rows the clone size is stated as once, few or many, or as a class when expanded; others skip it.

clone size,V gene,D gene,J gene,CDR3 protein,CDR3 DNA
NA,TRBV12-3/TRBV12-4,NA,TRBJ2-2,CASSYPWAAELFF,TGTGCCAGCAGTTACCCATGGGCGGCGGAGCTGTTTTTT
few,TRBV6-1,TRBD1,TRBJ1-2,CASSEWDRGLYGYTF,TGTGCCAGCAGTGAATGGGACAGGGGGCTCTATGGCTACACCTTC
NA,TRBV24-1,TRBD1,TRBJ1-1,CATSAGGQGNF,TGTGCCACCAGTGCAGGGGGACAGGGCAATTTT
NA,TRBV7-9,TRBD1,TRBJ1-1,CASSLSPGQGSSTEAFF,TGTGCCAGCAGCTTAAGCCCGGGACAGGGATCCTCGACTGAAGCTTTCTTT
NA,TRBV28,TRBD1,TRBJ2-7,CATSDRGSYEQYF,TGTGCCACCTCGGACAGGGGCTCCTACGAGCAGTACTTC
NA,TRBV25-1,NA,TRBJ1-2,CASREGLYGYTF,TGTGCCAGCAGGGAGGGTCTGTATGGCTACACCTTC
NA,TRBV28,NA,TRBJ1-1,CASSRGGAFF,TGTGCCAGCAGTCGAGGTGGAGCTTTCTTT
NA,TRBV13,TRBD1,TRBJ1-5,CASSLGTGYNQPQHF,TGTGCCAGCAGCTTAGGGACAGGGTACAATCAGCCCCAGCATTTT
large,TRBV6-5,NA,TRBJ2-7,CASSYSNSPRDPQYF,TGTGCCAGCAGTTACTCGAATAGCCCTCGTGATCCGCAGTACTTC
NA,TRBV5-4,TRBD2,TRBJ2-6,CASSLLAGLGGANVLTF,TGTGCCAGCAGCTTGTTAGCGGGCTTGGGAGGGGCCAACGTCCTGACTTTC
NA,TRBV12-3/TRBV12-4,NA,TRBJ2-7,CASSLGDWEQYF,TGTGCCAGCTCACTGGGTGACTGGGAGCAGTACTTC
NA,TRBV6-2/TRBV6-3,NA,TRBJ2-3,CASSYFRADTQYF,TGTGCCAGCAGTTACTTCCGGGCAGATACGCAGTATTTT
few,TRBV6-1,NA,TRBJ2-5,CASSRYEETQYF,TGTGCCAGCAGTAGATACGAGGAGACCCAGTACTTC
NA,TRBV29-1,TRBD1,TRBJ1-4,CSVEDRSDEKLFF,TGCAGCGTAGAGGACAGGAGCGATGAAAAACTGTTTTTT